A selection of T cell receptor beta chains follows, all from one sample in a study of blood T cell repertoires in COVID-19. The data were produced by immunoSEQ multiplex PCR, yet TCRdb's version contains in-frame clones alone and is incomplete. Of about 46,000 clones in the sample, roughly 86% were seen once. Input material: PBMCs or T cells enriched from blood (not recorded which). The source is a woman aged 45-59 years who had recovered from COVID-19. CDR3s leave out the opening cysteine and the closing phenylalanine or tryptophan. The order of the fields is clone size, J gene, CDR3 length, V gene, CDR3 protein. The size field is filled for only some rows; it gives once, few, many or a size class.

>NA|TRBJ2-7|16|TRBV7-2
ASSPRRAGTSGSGEQY
>NA|TRBJ2-1|12|TRBV5-4
ASSPGLAGDEQF
>NA|TRBJ2-7|14|TRBV3-1/TRBV3-2
ASSQVPGKGSYEQY
>NA|TRBJ2-3|13|TRBV15
ATRDRDRETDTQY
>NA|TRBJ1-6|12|TRBV7-9
ASSRTGVNSPLH
>NA|TRBJ2-7|11|TRBV12-3/TRBV12-4
ASRTLGGFEQY
>medium-sized|TRBJ1-6|11|TRBV6-5
ASRASGNSPLH
>NA|TRBJ1-1|11|TRBV3-1/TRBV3-2
ASSPNRQGRAF
>once|TRBJ2-4|11|TRBV10-3
AASGTGDDIQY
>NA|TRBJ1-5|11|TRBV30
ACEGDSNQPQH
>NA|TRBJ2-7|13|TRBV7-2
ASSFGPAGTYEQY
>NA|TRBJ1-2|12|TRBV10-2
ASSESVSQGGYT
>NA|TRBJ1-3|11|TRBV2
ASRYGTGNTIY
>NA|TRBJ2-4|13|TRBV3-1/TRBV3-2
ASSQEEKEKNIQY
>NA|TRBJ2-3|14|TRBV4-3
ASSPEDSGIADTQY
>NA|TRBJ1-5|18|TRBV11-3
ARRSRFVGRDMTSNQPQH
>NA|TRBJ1-5|13|TRBV19
ASSPLTGIHQPQH
>NA|TRBJ1-5|13|TRBV6-2/TRBV6-3
ASSPDREPNQPQH